This T cell receptor beta chain originates from a study of CD8 T cells in Susac syndrome. General study findings and limits: An acknowledgment was made by the study that its TCR sequencing and HLA analysis involved relatively few individuals.

Sequencing of TCR beta was performed on blood CD8+ T cells and on blood CD4+ T cells. Negative isolation was used for CD8+ and CD4+ T cells and FACS enrichment for TEMRA cells. Trimming shortened V by 3 bases and J by 3 bases, and 11 bases separated the two germline ends. The germline CDR1 and CDR2 sequences are LGHDT and YNNKEL (reference sequence). The CDR3 has 14 amino acids. cDNA came from roughly 0.5 to 1 ug RNA primed by random hexamers. An immunoSEQ multiplex PCR generated amplified TCR beta CDR3 products spanning 54 Vbeta and 13 Jbeta. TCRdb re-called the immunoSEQ multiplex PCR reads with MiXCR, one entry per CDR3 protein. Of 100,000 to 150,000 distinct CDR3 sequences in the sample, approximately 93% were seen once. Comment on this clonotype: Antigen unknown.

The chain couples TRBV3-1 to TRBJ1-2, with a tentative D call TRBD1 (5 bases). The source is a human donor with multiple sclerosis. Sequencing input: CD4+ T cells from PBMCs. CDR3 nucleotide sequence: TGTGCCAGCAGCCAGGGAGAGGGGTACTATGGCTACACCTTC. This gives the protein CASSQGEGYYGYTF.